This T cell receptor beta chain was identified in a study of CD8 T cells in ankylosing spondylitis. Overall study results and limits: Disease-associated clones were reportedly significantly overrepresented in matched ankylosing spondylitis synovial fluid.

TCRdb reanalysed the 5' RACE reads using MiXCR and keeps one entry per CDR3 protein. The table includes 300,000 to 400,000 distinct CDR3 sequences, approximately 22% detected once. V trimming: 4 bases; J trimming: 5 bases; junction bases outside the gene matches: 9. The CDR3 contains 15 residues. CDR1 and CDR2 (germline): SGHRS, YFSETQ. On this clonotype: Its cognate antigen is unknown.

The clonotype comes from a male donor with ankylosing spondylitis or in good health (not recorded which). The chain has TRBV5-1 and TRBJ2-5; 9 bases fit TRBD2. Sample: blood, either unsorted or a sorted T cell fraction (not recorded which). CDR3 residues: CASSVTSGTGETQYF. Written as DNA, the CDR3 is TGCGCCAGCAGCGTGACTAGCGGAACCGGGGAGACCCAGTACTTC. Full variable domain (rest looked up from reference TRBV5-1 and TRBJ2-5): KAGVTQTPRYLIKTRGQQVTLSCSPISGHRSVSWYQQTPGQGLQFLFEYFSETQRNKGNFPGRFSGRQFSNSRSEMNVSTLELGDSALYLCASSVTSGTGETQYFGPGTRLLVL.